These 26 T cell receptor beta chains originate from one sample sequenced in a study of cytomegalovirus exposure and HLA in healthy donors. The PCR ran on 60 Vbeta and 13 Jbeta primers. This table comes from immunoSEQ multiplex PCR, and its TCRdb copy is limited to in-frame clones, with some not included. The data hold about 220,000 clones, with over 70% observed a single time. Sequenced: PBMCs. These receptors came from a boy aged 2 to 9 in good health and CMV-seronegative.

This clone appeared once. In nucleotides, the CDR3 is TGTGCCAGCAGCGTTTATGCGGGACGGCAAGAGACCCAGTACTTC. It encodes CASSVYAGRQETQYF. This chain links TRBV9 with TRBJ2-5, with a possible D match to TRBD2 (6 bases). The CDR3 length is 15 residues. V was trimmed by 2 bases and J by 2 bases, leaving 13 bases between them. CDR1 and CDR2 from the germline V gene are SGDLS and YYNGEE.

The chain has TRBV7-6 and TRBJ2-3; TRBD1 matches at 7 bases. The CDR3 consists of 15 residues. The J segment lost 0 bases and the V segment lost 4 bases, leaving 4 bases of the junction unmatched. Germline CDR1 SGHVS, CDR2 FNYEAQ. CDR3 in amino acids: CASSSGQTSTDTQYF. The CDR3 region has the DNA TGTGCCAGCAGCTCGGGACAGACTAGCACAGATACGCAGTATTTT.

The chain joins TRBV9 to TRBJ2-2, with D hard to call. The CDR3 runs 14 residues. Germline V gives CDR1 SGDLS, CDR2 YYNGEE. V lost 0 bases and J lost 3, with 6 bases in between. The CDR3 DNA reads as TGTGCCAGCAGCGTAGCCGAGTACACCGGGGAGCTGTTTTTT. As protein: CASSVAEYTGELFF.

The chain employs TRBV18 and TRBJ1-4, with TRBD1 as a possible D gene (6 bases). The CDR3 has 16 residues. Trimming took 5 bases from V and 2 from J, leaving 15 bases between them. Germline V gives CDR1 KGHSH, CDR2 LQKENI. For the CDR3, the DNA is TGTGCCAGCTCAGCCAGGGGAGTGCGGACTAATGAAAAACTGTTTTTT. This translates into CASSARGVRTNEKLFF.

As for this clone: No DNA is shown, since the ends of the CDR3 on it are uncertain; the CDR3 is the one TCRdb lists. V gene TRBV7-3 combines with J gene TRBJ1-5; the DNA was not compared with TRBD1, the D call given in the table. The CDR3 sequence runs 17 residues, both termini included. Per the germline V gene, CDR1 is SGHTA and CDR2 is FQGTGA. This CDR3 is CASSSCRGHFGNQPQHF.

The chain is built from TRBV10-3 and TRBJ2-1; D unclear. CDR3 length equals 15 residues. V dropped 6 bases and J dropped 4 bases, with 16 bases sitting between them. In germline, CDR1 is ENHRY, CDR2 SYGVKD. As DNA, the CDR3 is TGTGCCATCAGAAAATCTAGTACGGTATACAATGAGCAGTTCTTC. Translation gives CAIRKSSTVYNEQFF.

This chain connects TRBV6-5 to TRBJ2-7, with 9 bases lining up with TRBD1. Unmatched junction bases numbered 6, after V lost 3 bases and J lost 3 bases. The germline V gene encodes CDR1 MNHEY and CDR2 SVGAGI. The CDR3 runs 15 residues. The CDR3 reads CASSYGTGRVYEQYF. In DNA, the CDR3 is TGTGCCAGCAGTTATGGGACAGGGAGGGTCTACGAGCAGTACTTC.

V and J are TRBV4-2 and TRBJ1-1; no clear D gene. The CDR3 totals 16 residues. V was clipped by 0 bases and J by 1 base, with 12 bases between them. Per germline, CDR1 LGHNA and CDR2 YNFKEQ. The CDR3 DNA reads TGTGCCAGCAGCCAAGATCCCCGGGAGAGGAACACTGAAGCTTTCTTT. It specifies CASSQDPRERNTEAFF.

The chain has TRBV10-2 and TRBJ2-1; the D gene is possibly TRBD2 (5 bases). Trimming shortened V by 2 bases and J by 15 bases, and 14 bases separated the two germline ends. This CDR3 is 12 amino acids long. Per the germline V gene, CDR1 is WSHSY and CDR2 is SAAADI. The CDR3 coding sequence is TGCGCCAGCAGTGAGGGGCCCCGCGGAGGGTTCTTC. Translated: CASSEGPRGGFF.

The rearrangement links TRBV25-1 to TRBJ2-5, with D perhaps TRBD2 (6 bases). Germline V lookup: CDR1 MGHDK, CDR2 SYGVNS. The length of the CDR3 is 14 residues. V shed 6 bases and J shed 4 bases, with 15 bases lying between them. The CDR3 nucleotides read TGTGCCAGCAGAGCCAGAGGAGGGCGAGAGACCCAGTACTTC. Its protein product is CASRARGGRETQYF.

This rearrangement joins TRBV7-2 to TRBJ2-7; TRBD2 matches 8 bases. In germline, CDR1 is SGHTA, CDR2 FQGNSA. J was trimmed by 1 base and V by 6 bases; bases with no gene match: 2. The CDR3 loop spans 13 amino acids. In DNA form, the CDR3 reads TGTGCCAGCAGAGCGGGGGCATCCTACGAGCAGTACTTC. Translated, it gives CASRAGASYEQYF.

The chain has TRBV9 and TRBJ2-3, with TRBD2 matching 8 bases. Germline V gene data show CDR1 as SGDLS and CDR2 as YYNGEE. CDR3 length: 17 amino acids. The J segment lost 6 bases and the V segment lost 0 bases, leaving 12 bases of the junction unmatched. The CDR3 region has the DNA TGTGCCAGCAGCGTAGTATTGGGGACTAGAGAGAGGGATACGCAGTATTTT. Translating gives CASSVVLGTRERDTQYF.

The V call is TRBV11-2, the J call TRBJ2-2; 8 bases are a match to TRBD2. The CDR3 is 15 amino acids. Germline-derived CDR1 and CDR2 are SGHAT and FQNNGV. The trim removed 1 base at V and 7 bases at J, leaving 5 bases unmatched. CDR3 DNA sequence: TGTGCCAGCAGCTTAGTAGTAGCGGGAATCGGGGAGCTGTTTTTT. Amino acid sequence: CASSLVVAGIGELFF.

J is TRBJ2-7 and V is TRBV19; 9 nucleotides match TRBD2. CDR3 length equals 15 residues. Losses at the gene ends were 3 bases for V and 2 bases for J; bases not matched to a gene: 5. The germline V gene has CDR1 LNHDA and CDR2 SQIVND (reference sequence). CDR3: CASSITLAGTYEQYF. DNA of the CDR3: TGTGCCAGTAGTATTACACTAGCGGGTACCTACGAGCAGTACTTC.

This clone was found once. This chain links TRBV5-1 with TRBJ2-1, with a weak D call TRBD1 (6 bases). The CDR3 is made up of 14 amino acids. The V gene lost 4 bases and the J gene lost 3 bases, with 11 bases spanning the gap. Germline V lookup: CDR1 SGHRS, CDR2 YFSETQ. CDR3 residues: CASSPGVHYNEQFF. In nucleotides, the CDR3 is TGCGCCAGCAGCCCAGGGGTTCACTACAATGAGCAGTTCTTC.

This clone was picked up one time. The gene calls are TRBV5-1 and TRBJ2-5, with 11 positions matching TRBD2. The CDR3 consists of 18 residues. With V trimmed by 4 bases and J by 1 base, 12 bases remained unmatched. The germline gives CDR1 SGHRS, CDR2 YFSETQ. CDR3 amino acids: CASSKDFSGGARQETQYF. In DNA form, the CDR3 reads TGCGCCAGCAGCAAGGACTTTAGCGGGGGGGCCCGCCAAGAGACCCAGTACTTC.

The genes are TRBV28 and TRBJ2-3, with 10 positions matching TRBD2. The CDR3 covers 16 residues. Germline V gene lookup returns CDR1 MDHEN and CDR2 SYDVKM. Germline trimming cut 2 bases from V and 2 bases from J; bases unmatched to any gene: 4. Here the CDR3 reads CASSLTAGGYTDTQYF. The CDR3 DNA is TGTGCCAGCAGTTTAACAGCGGGGGGGTACACAGATACGCAGTATTTT.

The CDR3 sequence: CASSPPVGGGSYEQYF. CDR3 bases: TGCGCCAGCAGCCCGCCGGTGGGGGGGGGATCCTACGAGCAGTACTTC. V usage is TRBV5-1 and J usage is TRBJ2-7, with 7 bases aligning to TRBD2. Germline values: CDR1 SGHRS, CDR2 YFSETQ. V trimming: 4 bases; J trimming: 1 base; junction bases outside the gene matches: 11. The CDR3 covers 16 residues. The whole variable domain, remainder taken from reference TRBV5-1 and TRBJ2-7, is KAGVTQTPRYLIKTRGQQVTLSCSPISGHRSVSWYQQTPGQGLQFLFEYFSETQRNKGNFPGRFSGRQFSNSRSEMNVSTLELGDSALYLCASSPPVGGGSYEQYFGPGTRLTVT.

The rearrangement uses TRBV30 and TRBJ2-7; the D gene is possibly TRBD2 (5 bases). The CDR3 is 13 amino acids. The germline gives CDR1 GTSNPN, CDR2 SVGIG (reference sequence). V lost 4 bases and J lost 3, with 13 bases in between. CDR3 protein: CAWIPRGFYEQYF. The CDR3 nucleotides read TGTGCCTGGATCCCTCGGGGTTTCTACGAGCAGTACTTC.

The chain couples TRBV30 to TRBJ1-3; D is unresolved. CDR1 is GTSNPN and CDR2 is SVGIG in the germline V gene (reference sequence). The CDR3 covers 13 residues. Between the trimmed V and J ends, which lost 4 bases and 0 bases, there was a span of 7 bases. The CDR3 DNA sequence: TGTGCCTGGACAGTGATCTCTGGAAACACCATATATTTT. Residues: CAWTVISGNTIYF.

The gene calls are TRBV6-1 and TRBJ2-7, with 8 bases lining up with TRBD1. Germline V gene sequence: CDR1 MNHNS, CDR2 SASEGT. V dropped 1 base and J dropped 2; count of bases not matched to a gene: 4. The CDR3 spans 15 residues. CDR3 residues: CASSEGRGPTYEQYF. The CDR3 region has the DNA TGTGCCAGCAGTGAAGGCAGGGGGCCAACCTACGAGCAGTACTTC.

The CDR3 region has the DNA TGTGCCAGCAGTGAAGCGAACAGGGGTCTTGGAAACACCATATATTTT. Encoded protein: CASSEANRGLGNTIYF. This sequence joins TRBV6-1 and TRBJ1-3; the match to TRBD1 covers 7 bases. Trimming took 0 bases from V and 3 from J; bases not matched to a gene: 5. CDR1 is MNHNS, CDR2 SASEGT, per germline. This CDR3 region has 16 residues.

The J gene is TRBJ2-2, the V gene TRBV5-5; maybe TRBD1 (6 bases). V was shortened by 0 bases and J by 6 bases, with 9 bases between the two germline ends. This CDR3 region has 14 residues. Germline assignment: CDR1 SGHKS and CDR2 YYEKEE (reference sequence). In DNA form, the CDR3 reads TGTGCCAGCAGCTTGGGACAGGTACCCGGGGAGCTGTTTTTT. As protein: CASSLGQVPGELFF.

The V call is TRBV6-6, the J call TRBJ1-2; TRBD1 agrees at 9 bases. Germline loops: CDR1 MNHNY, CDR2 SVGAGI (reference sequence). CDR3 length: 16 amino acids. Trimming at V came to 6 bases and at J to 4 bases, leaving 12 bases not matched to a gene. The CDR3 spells CASRNTDRGRPYGYTF. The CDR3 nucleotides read TGTGCCAGCAGAAACACGGACAGGGGAAGGCCCTATGGCTACACCTTC.

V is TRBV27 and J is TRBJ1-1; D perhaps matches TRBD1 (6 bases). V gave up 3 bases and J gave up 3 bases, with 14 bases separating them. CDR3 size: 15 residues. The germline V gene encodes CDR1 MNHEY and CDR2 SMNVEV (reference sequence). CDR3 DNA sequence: TGTGCCAGCAGTTTCGAGGGGGTGGCCTACACTGAAGCTTTCTTT. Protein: CASSFEGVAYTEAFF.

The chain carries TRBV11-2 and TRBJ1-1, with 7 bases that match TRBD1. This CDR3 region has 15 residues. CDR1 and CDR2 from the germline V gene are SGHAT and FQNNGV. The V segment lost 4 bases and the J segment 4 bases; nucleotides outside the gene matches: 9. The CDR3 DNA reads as TGTGCCAGCAGCTCCAACAGGGGCCGTATCACTGAAGCTTTCTTT. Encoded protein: CASSSNRGRITEAFF.